This TCR beta chain was retrieved from a study of T cell repertoires in cytomegalovirus infection. TCRdb itself ran the reads through MiXCR, one entry per CDR3 protein. The sample contains about 600,000 distinct CDR3 sequences, roughly 26% of which appear only once. The CDR3 has 14 residues. Per the germline V gene, CDR1 is SQVTM and CDR2 is ANQGSEA. Trimming took 4 bases from V and 0 from J, leaving 12 bases between them. The sequence came from a human donor in good health (CMV status not recorded). Some clones in this sample may be carry-over from other donors' samples. The chain couples TRBV29-1 to TRBJ1-1, with D perhaps TRBD1 (5 bases). Specimen: CD8+ T cells from PBMCs. The DNA for the CDR3 is TGCAGCGTTGCTCGAGAGGGGATGAACACTGAAGCTTTCTTT. Translated, it gives CSVAREGMNTEAFF.